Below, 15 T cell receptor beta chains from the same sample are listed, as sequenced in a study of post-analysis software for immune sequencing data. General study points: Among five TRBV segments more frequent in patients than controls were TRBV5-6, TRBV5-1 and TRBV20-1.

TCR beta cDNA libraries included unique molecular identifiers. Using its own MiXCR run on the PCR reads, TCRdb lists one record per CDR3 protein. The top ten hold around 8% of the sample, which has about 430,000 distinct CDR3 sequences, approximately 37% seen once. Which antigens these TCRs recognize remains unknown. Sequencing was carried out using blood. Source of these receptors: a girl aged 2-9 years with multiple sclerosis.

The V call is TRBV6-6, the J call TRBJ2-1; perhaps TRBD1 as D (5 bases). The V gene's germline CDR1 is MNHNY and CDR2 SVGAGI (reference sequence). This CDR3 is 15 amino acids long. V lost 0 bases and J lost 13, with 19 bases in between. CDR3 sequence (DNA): TGTGCCAGCAGTTACTCGAGAGACAGATCGGAGACCCAGTTCTTC. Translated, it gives CASSYSRDRSETQFF.

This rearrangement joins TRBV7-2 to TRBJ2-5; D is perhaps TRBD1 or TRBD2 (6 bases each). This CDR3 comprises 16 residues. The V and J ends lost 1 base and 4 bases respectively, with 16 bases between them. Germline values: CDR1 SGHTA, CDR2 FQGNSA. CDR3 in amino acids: CASSLVPGAGRETQYF. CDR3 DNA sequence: TGTGCCAGCAGCTTAGTTCCGGGGGCTGGAAGAGAGACCCAGTACTTC.

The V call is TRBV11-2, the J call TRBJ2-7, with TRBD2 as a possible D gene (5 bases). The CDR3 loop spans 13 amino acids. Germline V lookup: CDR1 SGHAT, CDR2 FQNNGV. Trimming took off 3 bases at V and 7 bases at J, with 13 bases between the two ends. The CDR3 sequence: CASSFRTSGEQYF. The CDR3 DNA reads TGTGCCAGCAGCTTCCGGACCTCGGGGGAGCAGTACTTC. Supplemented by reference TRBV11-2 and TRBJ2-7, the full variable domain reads EAGVAQSPRYKIIEKRQSVAFWCNPISGHATLYWYQQILGQGPKLLIQFQNNGVVDDSQLPKDRFSAERLKGVDSTLKIQPAKLEDSAVYLCASSFRTSGEQYFGPGTRLTVT.

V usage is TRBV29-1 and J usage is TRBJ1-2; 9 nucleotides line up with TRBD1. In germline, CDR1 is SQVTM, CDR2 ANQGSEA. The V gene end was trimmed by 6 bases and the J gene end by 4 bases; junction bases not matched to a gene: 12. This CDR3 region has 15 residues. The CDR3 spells CSVKLTGTGRYGYTF. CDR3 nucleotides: TGCAGCGTGAAACTCACCGGGACAGGGCGCTATGGCTACACCTTC. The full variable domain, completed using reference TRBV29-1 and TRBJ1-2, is SAVISQKPSRDICQRGTSLTIQCQVDSQVTMMFWYRQQPGQSLTLIATANQGSEATYESGFVIDKFPISRPNLTFSTLTVSNMSPEDSSIYLCSVKLTGTGRYGYTFGSGTRLTVV.

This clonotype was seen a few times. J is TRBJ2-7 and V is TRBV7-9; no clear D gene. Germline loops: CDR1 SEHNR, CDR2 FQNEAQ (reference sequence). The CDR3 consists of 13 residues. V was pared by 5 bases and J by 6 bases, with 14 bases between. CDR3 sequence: CASSPLEAREQYF. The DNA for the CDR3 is TGTGCCAGCAGCCCCCTCGAGGCGCGCGAGCAGTACTTC.

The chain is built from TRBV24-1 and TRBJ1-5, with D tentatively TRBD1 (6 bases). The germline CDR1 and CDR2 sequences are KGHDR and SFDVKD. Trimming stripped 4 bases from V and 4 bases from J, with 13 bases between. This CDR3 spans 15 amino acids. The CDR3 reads CATSDPGHPNQPQHF. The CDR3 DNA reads TGTGCCACCAGTGACCCGGGACACCCTAATCAGCCCCAGCATTTT.

CDR3 in amino acids: CASSVDLGDRRETQYF. The CDR3 DNA reads as TGTGCCAGCAGCGTAGACCTGGGGGACAGGAGAGAGACCCAGTACTTC. This chain links TRBV9 with TRBJ2-7; TRBD1 matches 8 bases. Matching the DNA end better, TRBJ2-5 makes the J call doubtful. CDR1 SGDLS and CDR2 YYNGEE come from the germline V gene. This CDR3 spans 16 amino acids.

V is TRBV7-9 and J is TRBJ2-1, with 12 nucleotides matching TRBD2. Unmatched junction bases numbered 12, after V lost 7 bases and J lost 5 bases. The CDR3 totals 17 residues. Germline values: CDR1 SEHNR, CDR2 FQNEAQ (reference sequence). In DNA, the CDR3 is TGTGCCAGCACCTCAGATGAAGGACTAGCGGGGAACAATGAGCAGTTCTTC. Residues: CASTSDEGLAGNNEQFF.

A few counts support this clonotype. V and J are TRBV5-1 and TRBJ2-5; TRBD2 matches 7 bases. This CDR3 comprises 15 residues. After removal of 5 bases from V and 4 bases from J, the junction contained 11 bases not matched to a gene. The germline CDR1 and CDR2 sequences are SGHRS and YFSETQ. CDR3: CASRTTPAGPETQYF. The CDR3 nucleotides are TGCGCCAGCAGGACAACCCCAGCGGGACCAGAGACCCAGTACTTC.

DNA for the CDR3: TGTGCCAGCAGTGTTTATTTCGTCTACGAGCAGTACTTC. Its protein is CASSVYFVYEQYF. The chain carries TRBV28 and TRBJ2-4, with no clear D. The J call is doubtful: the DNA matches TRBJ2-7 better. The germline gives CDR1 MDHEN, CDR2 SYDVKM. The CDR3 runs to 13 residues.

The CDR3 DNA sequence: TGTGCCAGCAGCCCCACGACAGGGAAGGGGTACAATGAGCAGTTCTTC. It specifies CASSPTTGKGYNEQFF. The gene calls are TRBV9 and TRBJ2-1, with TRBD1 identical over 7 bases. Looked up from germline, CDR1 is SGDLS and CDR2 is YYNGEE. The CDR3 is 16 amino acids. Trimming at V came to 4 bases and at J to 4 bases, leaving 11 bases not matched to a gene.

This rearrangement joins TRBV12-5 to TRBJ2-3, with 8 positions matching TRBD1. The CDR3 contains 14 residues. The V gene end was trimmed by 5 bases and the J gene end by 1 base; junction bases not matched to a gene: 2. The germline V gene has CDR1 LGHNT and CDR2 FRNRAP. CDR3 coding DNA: TGTGCTAGTGGTCTGGGACAGGGCACAGATACGCAGTATTTT. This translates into CASGLGQGTDTQYF.

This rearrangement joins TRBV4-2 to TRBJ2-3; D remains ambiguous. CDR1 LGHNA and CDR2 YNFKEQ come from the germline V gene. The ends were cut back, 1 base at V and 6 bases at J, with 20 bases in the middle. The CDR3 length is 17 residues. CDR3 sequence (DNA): TGTGCCAGCAGCCAAGGAATAGGAGTTCCAGCCCGTGATACGCAGTATTTT. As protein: CASSQGIGVPARDTQYF.

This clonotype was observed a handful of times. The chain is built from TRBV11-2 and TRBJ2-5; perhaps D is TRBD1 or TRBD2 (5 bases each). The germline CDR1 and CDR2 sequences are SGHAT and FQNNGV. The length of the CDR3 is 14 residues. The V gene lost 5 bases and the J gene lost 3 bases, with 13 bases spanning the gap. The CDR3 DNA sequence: TGTGCCAGCAGCAACAGGCTAGCAGAAGAGACCCAGTACTTC. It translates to CASSNRLAEETQYF.

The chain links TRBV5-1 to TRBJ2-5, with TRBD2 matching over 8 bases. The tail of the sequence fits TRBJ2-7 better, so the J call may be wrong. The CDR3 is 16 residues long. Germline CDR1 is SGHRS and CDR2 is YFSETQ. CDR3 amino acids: CASSFGSGTSVYEQYF. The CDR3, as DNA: TGCGCCAGCAGCTTTGGGTCGGGGACTAGTGTCTACGAGCAGTACTTC.